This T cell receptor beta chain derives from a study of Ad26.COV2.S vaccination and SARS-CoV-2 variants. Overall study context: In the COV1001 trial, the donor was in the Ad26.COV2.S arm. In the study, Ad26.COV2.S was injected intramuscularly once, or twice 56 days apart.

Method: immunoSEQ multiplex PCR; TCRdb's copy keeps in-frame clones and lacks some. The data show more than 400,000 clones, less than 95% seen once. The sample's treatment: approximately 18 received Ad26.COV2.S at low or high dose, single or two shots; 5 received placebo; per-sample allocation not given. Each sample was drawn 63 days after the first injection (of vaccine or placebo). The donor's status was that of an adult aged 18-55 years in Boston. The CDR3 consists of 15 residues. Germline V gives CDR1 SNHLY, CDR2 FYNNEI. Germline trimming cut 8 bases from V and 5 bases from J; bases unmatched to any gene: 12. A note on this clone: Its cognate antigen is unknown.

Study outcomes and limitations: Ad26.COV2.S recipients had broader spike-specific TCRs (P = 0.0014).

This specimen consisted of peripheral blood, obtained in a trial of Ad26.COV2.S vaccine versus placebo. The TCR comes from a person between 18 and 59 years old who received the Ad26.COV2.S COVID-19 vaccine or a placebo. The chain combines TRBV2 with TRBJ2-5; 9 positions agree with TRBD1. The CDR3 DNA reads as TGTGCCAGCGTTACGGGACAGGGTGAAGTGGAGACCCAGTACTTC. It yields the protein CASVTGQGEVETQYF.